This TCR beta chain is from a study of T-cell reconstitution after alpha-beta-depleted transplantation in children (dated by TCRdb to the mid-2010s). A note on the overall study: Using TCR repertoire profiling, the study quantitatively followed how T-cell immune reconstitution unfolded in children after TCRalphabeta/CD19-depleted allogeneic hematopoietic cell transplantation. Findings and caveats that apply to the study as a whole: Over subsequent months, a decline in hyperexpanded clone frequencies was noted, and after one year, T-cell counts and TCRbeta diversity were mostly ascribed to newly produced T cells. The high TCRbeta diversity at day 60 in some patients was ascribed to recipient T cells and intrathymic progenitors that had survived conditioning. The apparently early recovery of alphabetaT-cell counts about two months after transplant reportedly depended on only several hundred rapidly expanded clones that came from non-depleted graft cells.

This clonotype showed up many times. Its target antigen remains unknown. Base qualities are not provided; no much larger clone lies one nucleotide away. Sample treatment or condition, as interpreted from the label and publication: allogeneic hematopoietic cell transplantation with graft depleted of TCRalphabeta T cells and CD19 B cells. TCRalphabeta/CD19-depleted allogeneic hematopoietic cell grafts were given to the transplant recipients, all of whom were children. From its cysteine to its phenylalanine, the CDR3 spans 12 amino acids. The kept DNA is CDR3 alone, 36 bases in frame from the first base. The germline V gene specifies MDHEN as CDR1 and SYDVKM as CDR2. Trimming costs V 6 bases and J 4 bases, and their ends lie 10 bases apart. The library relied on PCR. The instrument was an Illumina HiSeq 2500. TCR library preparation used molecular barcoding, with unique molecular identifiers applied to normalize quantification of the TCRbeta repertoire. TCRdb applied fastp at Q25 and MiXCR to the public reads, then kept only in-frame beta chains. Under each unique CDR3 protein, matching rows form one entry showing the most common genes and DNA. The sample records approximately 500,000 distinct CDR3 sequences, roughly a tenth of which are singletons. The ten largest make up roughly 2% of the sample.

This sample comprised PBMCs, obtained before TCRalphabeta/CD19-depleted stem cell transplant. The chain was built from TRBV28 and TRBJ2-7; the D match is possibly TRBD1 or TRBD2, with 5 bases aligned in each. This TCR derives from a child younger than 10 with inherited bone marrow failure, due to receive a stem cell transplant. The DNA sequence follows: TGTGCCAGCAGAAGGGACGGGTACGAGCAGTACTTC. This sequence encodes CASRRDGYEQYF. The reference TRBV28 and TRBJ2-7 proteins fill in what lies around the CDR3, so the full variable domain reads DVKVTQSSRYLVKRTGEKVFLECVQDMDHENMFWYRQDPGLGLRLIYFSYDVKMKEKGDIPEGYSVSREKKERFSLILESASTNQTSMYLCASRRDGYEQYFGPGTRLTVT.